This T cell receptor beta chain appears in the sequencing data of a study of cytomegalovirus exposure and HLA in healthy donors. Across the study: The 90 to 150 validation repertoires used a platform that matched the one used for the 600 to 700 first-cohort repertoires, as a later analysis reported.

Germline CDR1 SQVTM, CDR2 ANQGSEA. Trimming removed 6 bases from V and 10 bases from J; junction bases left unmatched: 11. This CDR3 comprises 13 residues. Whole-study results and caveats: High sensitivity and specificity were reportedly achieved when the classifier diagnosed cytomegalovirus status. That first-cohort TCR clusters tended to co-occur in the 95 to 150 validation repertoires was found in a later analysis.

This clone was counted a single time. No antigen is known for it. The method was immunoSEQ multiplex PCR; TCRdb's version includes in-frame clones alone and lacks a portion of them. This sample has about 160,000 clones, with nearly 90% found just once. This chain joins TRBV29-1 and TRBJ1-4; 7 bases match TRBD1. This TCR derives from a young woman in good health and CMV-seropositive. The sample taken for sequencing was PBMCs. The CDR3 region is CSVAGTASGKLFF. DNA for the CDR3: TGCAGCGTAGCCGGGACAGCGTCGGGAAAACTGTTTTTT.